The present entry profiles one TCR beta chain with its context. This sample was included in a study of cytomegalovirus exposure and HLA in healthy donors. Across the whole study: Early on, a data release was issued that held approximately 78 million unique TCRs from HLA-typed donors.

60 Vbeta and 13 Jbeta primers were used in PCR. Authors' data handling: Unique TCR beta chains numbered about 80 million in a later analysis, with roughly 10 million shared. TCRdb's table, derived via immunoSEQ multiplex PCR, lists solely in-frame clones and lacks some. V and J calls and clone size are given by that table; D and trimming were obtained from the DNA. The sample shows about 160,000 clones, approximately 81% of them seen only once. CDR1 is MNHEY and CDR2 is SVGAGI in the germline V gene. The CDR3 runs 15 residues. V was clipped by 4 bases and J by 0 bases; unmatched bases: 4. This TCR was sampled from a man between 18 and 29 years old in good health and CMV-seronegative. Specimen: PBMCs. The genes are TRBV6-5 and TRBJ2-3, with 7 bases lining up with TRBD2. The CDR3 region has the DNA TGTGCCAGCAGTTTAGCGGGCCAAAGCACAGATACGCAGTATTTT. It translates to CASSLAGQSTDTQYF.